This TCR beta chain was found in a study of T cell repertoires in aging, cancer and after chemotherapy. This clonotype was picked up a small number of times. Multiplex touch-down PCR with TRB-A/B primers amplified rearranged V-D-J TRB sequences. A single record per CDR3 protein comes from TCRdb applying MiXCR to the multiplex PCR reads. Seen here are 1,400 or so distinct CDR3 sequences, about 25% observed once, and the top ten hold around 80%. The template was genomic DNA from peripheral blood, not RNA. The CDR3 spans 16 residues. J gave up 10 bases and V 4 bases, and 9 bases lay outside the gene matches. CDR1 and CDR2 from the germline V gene are SGHAT and FQNNGV.

The chain joins TRBV11-2 to TRBJ2-3; TRBD2 aligns across 15 bases. Sequenced: blood. The source of this sequence is a human donor with a blood cancer. The CDR3 region has the DNA TGTGCCAGCAGCTCCACGGGACTAGCGGGGGGCGGCCCGCAGTATTTT. It encodes CASSSTGLAGGGPQYF.